This T cell receptor beta chain was identified in a study of identical twins. Study-level results: Donors were not followed over many years; analysis was cross-sectional. Twins shared beta out-of-frame sequences in excess, but this excess was weaker. There was an excess of low generation probability in the out-of-frame alpha sequences that twins shared.

This clonotype has only one observation. Its antigen is still unknown. The germline gene is not matched at one end of the junction; a read error may be the cause. The CDR3 totals 15 residues. Germline-derived CDR1 and CDR2 are SNHLY and FYNNEI. A universal primer site came from template switching; cDNA carried unique molecular identifiers. Each CDR3 protein is one row after TCRdb ran MiXCR on the 5' RACE reads. The data hold approximately 1.8 million distinct CDR3 sequences, with about 32% observed a single time. The chain joins TRBV2 to TRBJ2-7, with D unclear. The sequence came from a newborn girl in good health. Sequenced: cord blood. CDR3 protein: CVSSEARTVSYEQYF. In nucleotides, the CDR3 is TGTGTCAGCAGTGAAGCGAGGACCGTCTCCTACGAGCAGTACTTC.